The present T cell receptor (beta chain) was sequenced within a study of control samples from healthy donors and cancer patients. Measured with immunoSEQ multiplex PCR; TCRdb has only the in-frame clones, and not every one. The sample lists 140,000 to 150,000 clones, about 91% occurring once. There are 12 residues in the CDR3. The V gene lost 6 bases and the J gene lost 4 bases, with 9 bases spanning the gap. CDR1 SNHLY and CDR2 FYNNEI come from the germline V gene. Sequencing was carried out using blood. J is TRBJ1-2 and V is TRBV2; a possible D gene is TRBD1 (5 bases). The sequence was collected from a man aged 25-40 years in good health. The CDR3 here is CASRTQAYGYTF. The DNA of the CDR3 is TGTGCCAGCAGGACACAGGCCTATGGCTACACCTTC.